This TCR beta chain emerged from a study of T cell changes during pregnancy in multiple sclerosis. Germline V gives CDR1 SGHVS, CDR2 FQNEAQ. The CDR3 loop spans 15 amino acids. Trimming removed 5 bases from V and 4 bases from J; junction bases left unmatched: 5. This clone was counted once. The assay was immunoSEQ multiplex PCR, and TCRdb's table has in-frame clones only and misses some. Of approximately 96,000 clones in the sample, about 90% are singletons; the top ten hold about 2%. The material was peripheral blood, obtained after pregnancy. The chain has TRBV7-8 and TRBJ2-1; 10 nucleotides align to TRBD2. This TCR was recovered from a female donor in good health, enrolled as a control in a pregnancy study. The CDR3 DNA reads TGTGCCAGCAGCGACGGACTAGCGGATTACAATGAGCAGTTCTTC. This codes for CASSDGLADYNEQFF.